The subject of this entry is one T cell receptor (beta chain). Antigen specificity is unknown. The data derive from a study of PD-1 blockade in classical Hodgkin lymphoma. Study-wide findings and caveats: Those starting nivolumab under 1 year post-ASCT were excluded. Significant TCR diversity gains by C4D1 occurred in CD4+ but not CD8+ cells. A reduction in baseline TCR diversity was reportedly seen in newly diagnosed patients relative to healthy donors. Baseline diversity was lower in partial responders and progressors than complete responders.

The V gene lost 4 bases and the J gene lost 1 base, with 7 bases spanning the gap. The CDR3 spans 13 residues. Germline CDR1 is SGHTA and CDR2 is FQGTGA. Time point indicated: cycle 4 day 1 (C4D1), after more than 5 weeks of nivolumab. Relapse was seen in all patients after autologous stem cell transplantation, and brentuximab vedotin exposure was variable. Negative selection with magnetic separation was used to purify CD4+ T cells from thawed PBMCs. Clones were read by immunoSEQ multiplex PCR, and TCRdb kept only the in-frame ones, dropping some. The sample lists 25,000 to 35,000 clones, roughly 80% seen once, with over 0.6% in the top ten.

This TCR was recovered from a human donor with classical Hodgkin lymphoma. Sequenced here: CD4+ T cells from blood, sampled before the fourth cycle of nivolumab. The chain links TRBV7-3 to TRBJ1-1, with D unresolved. CDR3 DNA sequence: TGTGCCAGCAGCTCTCAACAGAACACTGAAGCTTTCTTT. Encoded protein: CASSSQQNTEAFF.